The entry below gives a single T cell receptor beta chain sequence along with its context. Assay used: immunoSEQ multiplex PCR; TCRdb lists only in-frame clones, some missing. Counted here are 85,000 to 120,000 clones, about 90% occurring once; the ten biggest clones make up about 4%. This specimen belongs to a study of blood T cell repertoires in COVID-19. Study at large: The United States, Italy and Spain supplied acute and convalescent COVID-19 samples. In each case, the material was cDNA or gDNA derived from T cells, B-cell-depleted T cells, or PBMCs.

The CDR3 contains 16 residues. Unmatched junction bases numbered 8, after V lost 0 bases and J lost 8 bases. The germline gives CDR1 SGHDT, CDR2 YYEEEE. This TCR came from a man younger than 35 with acute or convalescent COVID-19. The sequenced sample consisted of peripheral blood. This chain uses TRBV5-6 with TRBJ1-6; 7 bases are shared with TRBD1. CDR3 sequence (DNA): TGTGCCAGCAGCTTGGTCCCGAGACAGGGATATTCACCCCTCCACTTT. Protein product: CASSLVPRQGYSPLHF.